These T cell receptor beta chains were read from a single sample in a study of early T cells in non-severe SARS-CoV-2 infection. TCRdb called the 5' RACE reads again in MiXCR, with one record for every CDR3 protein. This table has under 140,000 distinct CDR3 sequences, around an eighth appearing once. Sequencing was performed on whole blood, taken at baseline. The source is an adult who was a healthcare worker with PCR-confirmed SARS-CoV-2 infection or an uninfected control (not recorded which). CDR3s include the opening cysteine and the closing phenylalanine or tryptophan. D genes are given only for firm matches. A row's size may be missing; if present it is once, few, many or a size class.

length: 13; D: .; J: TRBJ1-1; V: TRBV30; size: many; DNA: TGTGCCTGGAGTCGGGCAGGGGATACTGAAGCTTTCTTT; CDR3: CAWSRAGDTEAFF
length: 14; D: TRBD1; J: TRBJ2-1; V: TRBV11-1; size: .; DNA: TGTGCCAGCAGCCGACAGGGAATTGGCAATGAGCAGTTCTTC; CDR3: CASSRQGIGNEQFF
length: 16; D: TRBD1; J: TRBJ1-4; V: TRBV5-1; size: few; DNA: TGCGCCAGCAGCCTGGACAGGGCCGGCCCAAATGAAAAACTGTTTTTT; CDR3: CASSLDRAGPNEKLFF
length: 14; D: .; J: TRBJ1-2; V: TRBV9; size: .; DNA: TGTGCCAGCAGCCCGACGGCAGCAAACTATGGCTACACCTTC; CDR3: CASSPTAANYGYTF
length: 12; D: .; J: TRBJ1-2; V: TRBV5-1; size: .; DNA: TGCGCCAGCAGCTTGGGAGGGGACGGCTACACCTTC; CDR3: CASSLGGDGYTF
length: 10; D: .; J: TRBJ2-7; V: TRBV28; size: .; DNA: TGTGCCATTGCGGGGAACGAGCAGTACTTC; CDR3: CAIAGNEQYF
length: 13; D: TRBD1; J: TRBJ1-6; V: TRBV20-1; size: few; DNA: TGCAGTGCTAGGGACAGGGGGAATTCACCCCTCCACTTT; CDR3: CSARDRGNSPLHF
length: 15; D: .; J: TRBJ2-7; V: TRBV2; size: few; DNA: TGTGCCAGCCTATGGGGGATAGGACTTTCCTACGAGCAGTACTTC; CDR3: CASLWGIGLSYEQYF
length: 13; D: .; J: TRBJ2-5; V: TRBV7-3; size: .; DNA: TGTGCCAGCAGCCCAGACTTCCAAGAGACCCAGTACTTC; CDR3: CASSPDFQETQYF
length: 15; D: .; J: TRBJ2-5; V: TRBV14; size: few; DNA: TGTGCCAGCAGCCAGCTGACAGTCGTTCGAGAGACCCAGTACTTC; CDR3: CASSQLTVVRETQYF
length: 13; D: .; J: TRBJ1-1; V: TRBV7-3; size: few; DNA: TGTGCCAGCAGCTCCCCAGGGAGGACTGAAGCTTTCTTT; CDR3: CASSSPGRTEAFF
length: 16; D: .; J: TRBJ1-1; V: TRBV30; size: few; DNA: TGTGCCTGGAGTGTACTTGGGGGGACTTCTGACACTGAAGCTTTCTTT; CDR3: CAWSVLGGTSDTEAFF
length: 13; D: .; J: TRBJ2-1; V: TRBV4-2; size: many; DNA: TGTGCCAGCAGCCATGCCTACGGAAATGAGCAGTTCTTC; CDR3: CASSHAYGNEQFF
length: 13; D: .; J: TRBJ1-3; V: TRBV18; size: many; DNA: TGTGCCAGCTCACCAGGGCCTGGAAACACCATATATTTT; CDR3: CASSPGPGNTIYF
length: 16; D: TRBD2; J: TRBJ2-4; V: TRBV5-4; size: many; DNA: TGTGCCAGCAGCTTGGGGGCTAGCGGGAGTAGGAACATTCAGTACTTC; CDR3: CASSLGASGSRNIQYF
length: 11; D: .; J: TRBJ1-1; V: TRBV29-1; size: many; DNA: TGCAGCTACAATCGACGCACTGAAGCTTTCTTT; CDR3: CSYNRRTEAFF
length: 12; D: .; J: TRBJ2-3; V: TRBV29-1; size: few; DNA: TGCAGCGTTGTGTGGGGAACAGATACGCAGTATTTT; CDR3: CSVVWGTDTQYF
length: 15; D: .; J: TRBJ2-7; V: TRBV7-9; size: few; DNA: TGTGCCAGCAGCTTAAGTGGTTCTCGCCTCTACGAGCAGTACTTC; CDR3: CASSLSGSRLYEQYF
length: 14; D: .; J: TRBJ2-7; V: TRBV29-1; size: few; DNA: TGCAGCGTTGAAGATCATGGCGGGCGCTACGAGCAGTACTTC; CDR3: CSVEDHGGRYEQYF
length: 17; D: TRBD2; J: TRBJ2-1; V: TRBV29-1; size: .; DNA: TGCAGCGTGCGGACTAGCGGCCGGAGAAGCACCTACAATGAGCAGTTCTTC; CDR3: CSVRTSGRRSTYNEQFF
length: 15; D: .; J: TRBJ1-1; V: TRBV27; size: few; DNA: TGTGCCAGCAGTTTATATGAGGGGGGGAACACTGAAGCTTTCTTT; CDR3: CASSLYEGGNTEAFF
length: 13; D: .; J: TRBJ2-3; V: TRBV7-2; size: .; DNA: TGTGCCAGCAGCTTAGCCCAAGCAGATACGCAGTATTTT; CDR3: CASSLAQADTQYF
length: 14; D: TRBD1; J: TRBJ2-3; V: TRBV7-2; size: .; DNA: TGTGCCAGCAGCCGGGACAGGGAGGTAGATACGCAGTATTTT; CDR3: CASSRDREVDTQYF
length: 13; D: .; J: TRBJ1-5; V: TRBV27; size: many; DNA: TGTGCCAGCAGTTTCAGGAGAAATCAGCCCCAGCATTTT; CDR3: CASSFRRNQPQHF
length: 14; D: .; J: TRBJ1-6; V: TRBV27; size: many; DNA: TGTGCCAGCACCCTAAGATCCTATAATTCACCCCTCCACTTT; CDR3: CASTLRSYNSPLHF
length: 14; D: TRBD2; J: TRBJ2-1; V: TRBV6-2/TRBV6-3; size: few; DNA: TGTGCCAGCAGTTATCTGCGGGAGAGGGATGAGCAGTTCTTC; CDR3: CASSYLRERDEQFF
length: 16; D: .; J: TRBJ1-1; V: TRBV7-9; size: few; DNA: TGTGCCAGCAGCTTAAGGAGGGCACACTTGAACACTGAAGCTTTCTTT; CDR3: CASSLRRAHLNTEAFF
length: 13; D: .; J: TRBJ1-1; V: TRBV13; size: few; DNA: TGTGCCAGCAGCCCCAATCAGGACTTTAAAGCTTTCTTT; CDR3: CASSPNQDFKAFF
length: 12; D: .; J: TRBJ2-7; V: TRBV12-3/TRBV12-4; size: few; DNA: TGTGCCAGCGGAGGAGGGTCCTACGAGCAGTACTTC; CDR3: CASGGGSYEQYF
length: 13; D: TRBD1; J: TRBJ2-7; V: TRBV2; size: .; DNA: TGTGCCAGCAGCCAACCCGAACAGGGGGAGCAGTACTTC; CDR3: CASSQPEQGEQYF
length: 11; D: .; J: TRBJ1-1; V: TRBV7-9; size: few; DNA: TGTGCCAGCAGCTTTTTGGTTGAAGCTTTCTTT; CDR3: CASSFLVEAFF
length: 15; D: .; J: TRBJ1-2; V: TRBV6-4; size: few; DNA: TGTGCCAGCAGTGACTCGAGGAGGGCGAGAGGAGGCTACACCTTC; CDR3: CASSDSRRARGGYTF
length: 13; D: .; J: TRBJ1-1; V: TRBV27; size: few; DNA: TGTGCCAGCAGGATCGTCTGGAGCACTGAAGCTTTCTTT; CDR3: CASRIVWSTEAFF
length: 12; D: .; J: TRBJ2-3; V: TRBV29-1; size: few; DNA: TGCAGCGTTGTTAGCGGCGTAGATACGCAGTATTTT; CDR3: CSVVSGVDTQYF
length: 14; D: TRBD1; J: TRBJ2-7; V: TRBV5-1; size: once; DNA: TGCGCCAGCAGCGAGACAGGGGGAAATTACGAGCAGTACTTC; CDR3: CASSETGGNYEQYF
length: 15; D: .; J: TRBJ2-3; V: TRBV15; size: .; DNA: TGTGCCACCAGCAGAGATCGCCCAGTGGGAGATACGCAGTATTTT; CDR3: CATSRDRPVGDTQYF
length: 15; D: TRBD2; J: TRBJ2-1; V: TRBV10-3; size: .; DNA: TGTGCCATCAGTGCGGCGGGAGCCCCGGGGAATGAGCAGTTCTTC; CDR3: CAISAAGAPGNEQFF
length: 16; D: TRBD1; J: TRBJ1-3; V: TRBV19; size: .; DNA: TGTGCCAGTATCCTGACAGGGAGGATCTCTGGAAACACCATATATTTT; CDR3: CASILTGRISGNTIYF
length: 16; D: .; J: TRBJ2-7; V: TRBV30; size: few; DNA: TGTGCCTGGAGTGGTGTCGGGGTCGCGAGTCCCTACGAGCAGTACTTC; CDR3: CAWSGVGVASPYEQYF
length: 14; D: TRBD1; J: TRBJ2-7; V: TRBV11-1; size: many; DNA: TGTGCCAGCCGGGACAGGGGAGCCGCCTACGAGCAGTACTTC; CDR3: CASRDRGAAYEQYF
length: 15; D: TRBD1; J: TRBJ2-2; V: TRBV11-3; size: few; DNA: TGTGCCAGCAGCTCAGGACAGGACATCACCGGGGAGCTGTTTTTT; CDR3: CASSSGQDITGELFF
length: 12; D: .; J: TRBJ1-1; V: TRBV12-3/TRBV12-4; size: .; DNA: TGTGCCAGCAGACAGGGAAATACTGAAGCTTTCTTT; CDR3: CASRQGNTEAFF
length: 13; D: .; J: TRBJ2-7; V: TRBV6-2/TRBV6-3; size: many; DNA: TGTGCCAGCAGTTACGGCGTCGAGCGCGAGCAGTACTTC; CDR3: CASSYGVEREQYF
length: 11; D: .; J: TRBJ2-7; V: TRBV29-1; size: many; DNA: TGCAGCGTTGAAGGGGACTACGAGCAGTACTTC; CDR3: CSVEGDYEQYF
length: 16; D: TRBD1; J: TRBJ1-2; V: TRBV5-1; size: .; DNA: TGCGCCAGCAGCTTACCCGGGACAGATGATAACTATGGCTACACCTTC; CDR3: CASSLPGTDDNYGYTF
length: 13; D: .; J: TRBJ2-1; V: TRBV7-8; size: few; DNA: TGTGCCAGCAGGGTCCCCCCATCGAATGAGCAGTTCTTC; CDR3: CASRVPPSNEQFF
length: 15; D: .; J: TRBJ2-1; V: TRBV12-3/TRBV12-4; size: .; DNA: TGTGCCAGCAGACAGGACGTCAGCAGACCCAATGAGCAGTTCTTC; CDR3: CASRQDVSRPNEQFF